The source of this TCR beta chain is a study of blood T cell repertoires in COVID-19. Study-level information: Acute and convalescent COVID-19 specimens originated in the United States, Italy and Spain. Sample material is recorded as cDNA or gDNA derived from T cells, B-cell-depleted T cells, or PBMCs.

Original methodology: Reference gene primer amplification yielded estimated nucleated cell counts. Method: immunoSEQ multiplex PCR; TCRdb's copy keeps in-frame clones and lacks some. V and J calls and clone size are copied from that table; D and trimming were computed from the DNA. The sample gives fewer than 130,000 clones, roughly 69% of which show up once; roughly 6% is in the top ten. V was cut by 0 bases and J by 0 bases, with 10 bases left in between. This CDR3 is 16 amino acids long. Germline V gives CDR1 SGDLS, CDR2 YYNGEE. The chain couples TRBV9 to TRBJ2-1, with TRBD1 as a possible D gene (6 bases). Sequencing used peripheral blood. The clonotype originates from a man older than 75 with acute or convalescent COVID-19. In DNA, the CDR3 is TGTGCCAGCAGCGTAGTAGGGGGAAGCTCCTACAATGAGCAGTTCTTC. This translates into CASSVVGGSSYNEQFF. Complete variable domain (other parts from reference TRBV9 and TRBJ2-1): DSGVTQTPKHLITATGQRVTLRCSPRSGDLSVYWYQQSLDQGLQFLIQYYNGEERAKGNILERFSAQQFPDLHSELNLSSLELGDSALYFCASSVVGGSSYNEQFFGPGTRLTVL.